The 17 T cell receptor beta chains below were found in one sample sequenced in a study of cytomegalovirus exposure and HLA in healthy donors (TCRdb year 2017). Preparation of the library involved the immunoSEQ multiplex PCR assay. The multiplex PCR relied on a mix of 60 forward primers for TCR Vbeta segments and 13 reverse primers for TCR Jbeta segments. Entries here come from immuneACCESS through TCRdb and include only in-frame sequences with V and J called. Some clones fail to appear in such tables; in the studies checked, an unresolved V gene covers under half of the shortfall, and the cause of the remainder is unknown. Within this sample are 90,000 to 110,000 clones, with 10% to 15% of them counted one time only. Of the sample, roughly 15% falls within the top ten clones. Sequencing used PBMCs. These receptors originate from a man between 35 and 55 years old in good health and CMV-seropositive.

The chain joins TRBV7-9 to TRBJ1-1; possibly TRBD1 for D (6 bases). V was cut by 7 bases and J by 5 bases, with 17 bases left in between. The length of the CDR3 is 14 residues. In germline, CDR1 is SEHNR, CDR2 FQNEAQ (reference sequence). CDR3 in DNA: TGTGCCAGCACCACATCCGGGACACCTACTGAAGCTTTCTTT. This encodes CASTTSGTPTEAFF.

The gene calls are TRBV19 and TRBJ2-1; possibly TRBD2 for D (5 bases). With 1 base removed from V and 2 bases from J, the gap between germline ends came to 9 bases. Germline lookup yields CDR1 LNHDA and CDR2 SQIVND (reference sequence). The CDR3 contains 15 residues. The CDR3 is CASSIASGTYNEQFF. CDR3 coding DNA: TGTGCCAGTAGTATAGCCTCGGGGACCTACAATGAGCAGTTCTTC.

CDR3: CASSLGTGGGEQYF. DNA of the CDR3: TGTGCCAGCAGCTTAGGCACAGGGGGCGGTGAGCAGTACTTC. This chain connects TRBV13 to TRBJ2-7, with 9 bases identical to TRBD1. Per the germline V gene, CDR1 is PRHDT and CDR2 is FYEKMQ (reference sequence). Trimming at V came to 0 bases and at J to 7 bases, leaving 4 bases not matched to a gene. This CDR3 contains 14 residues.

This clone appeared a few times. CDR3 coding DNA: TGTGCCAATTCAGCGAATGTCCCAGATACGCAGTATTTT. Amino acids: CANSANVPDTQYF. V is TRBV28 and J is TRBJ2-3, with D uncertain. With 10 bases removed from V and 4 bases from J, the gap between germline ends came to 15 bases. This CDR3 has 13 amino acids. In germline, CDR1 is MDHEN, CDR2 SYDVKM. Drawing the rest from reference TRBV28 and TRBJ2-3, the complete variable domain is DVKVTQSSRYLVKRTGEKVFLECVQDMDHENMFWYRQDPGLGLRLIYFSYDVKMKEKGDIPEGYSVSREKKERFSLILESASTNQTSMYLCANSANVPDTQYFGPGTRLTVL.

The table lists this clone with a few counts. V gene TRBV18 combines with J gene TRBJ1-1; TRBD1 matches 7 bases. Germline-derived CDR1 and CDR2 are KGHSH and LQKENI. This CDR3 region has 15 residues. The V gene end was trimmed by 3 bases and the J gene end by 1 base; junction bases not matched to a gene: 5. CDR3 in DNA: TGTGCCAGCTCACCTCTTGGGACAGCGAACACTGAAGCTTTCTTT. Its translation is CASSPLGTANTEAFF. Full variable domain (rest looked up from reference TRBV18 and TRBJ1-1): NAGVMQNPRHLVRRRGQEARLRCSPMKGHSHVYWYRQLPEEGLKFMVYLQKENIIDESGMPKERFSAEFPKEGPSILRIQQVVRGDSAAYFCASSPLGTANTEAFFGQGTRLTVV.

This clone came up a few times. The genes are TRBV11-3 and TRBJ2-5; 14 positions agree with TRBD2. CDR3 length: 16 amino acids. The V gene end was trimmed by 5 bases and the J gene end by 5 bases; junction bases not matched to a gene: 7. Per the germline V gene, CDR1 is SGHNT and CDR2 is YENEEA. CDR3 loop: CASSPGTSGSRETQYF. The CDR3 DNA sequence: TGTGCCAGCAGCCCGGGGACTAGCGGGAGTAGGGAGACCCAGTACTTC. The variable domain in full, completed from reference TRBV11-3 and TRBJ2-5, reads EAGVVQSPRYKIIEKKQPVAFWCNPISGHNTLYWYLQNLGQGPELLIRYENEEAVDDSQLPKDRFSAERLKGVDSTLKIQPAELGDSAVYLCASSPGTSGSRETQYFGPGTRLLVL.

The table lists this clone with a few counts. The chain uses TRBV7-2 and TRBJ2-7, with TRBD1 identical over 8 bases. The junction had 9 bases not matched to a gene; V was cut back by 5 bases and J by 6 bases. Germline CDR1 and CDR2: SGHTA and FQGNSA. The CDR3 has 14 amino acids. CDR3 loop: CASSPRQGPLEQYF. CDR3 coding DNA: TGTGCCAGCAGCCCCCGACAGGGGCCCCTCGAGCAGTACTTC.

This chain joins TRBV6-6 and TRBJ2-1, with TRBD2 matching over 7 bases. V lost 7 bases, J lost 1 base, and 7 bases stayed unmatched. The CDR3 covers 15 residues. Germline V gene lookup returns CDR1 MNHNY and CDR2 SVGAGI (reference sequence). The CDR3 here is CASISWGGSYNEQFF. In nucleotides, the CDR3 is TGTGCCAGCATCTCCTGGGGGGGGTCCTACAATGAGCAGTTCTTC.

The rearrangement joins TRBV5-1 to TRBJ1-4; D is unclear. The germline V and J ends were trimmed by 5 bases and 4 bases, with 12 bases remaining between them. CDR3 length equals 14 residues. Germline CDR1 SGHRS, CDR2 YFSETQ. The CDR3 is CASRRDAGNEKLFF. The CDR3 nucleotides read TGCGCCAGCAGGAGGGATGCGGGTAATGAAAAACTGTTTTTT.

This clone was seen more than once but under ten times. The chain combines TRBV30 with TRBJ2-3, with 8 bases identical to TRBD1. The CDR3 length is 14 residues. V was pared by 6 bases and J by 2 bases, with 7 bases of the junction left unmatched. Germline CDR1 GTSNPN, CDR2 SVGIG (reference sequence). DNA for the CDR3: TGTGCCTGCCGACAGGGGTCAAACACAGATACGCAGTATTTT. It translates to CACRQGSNTDTQYF.

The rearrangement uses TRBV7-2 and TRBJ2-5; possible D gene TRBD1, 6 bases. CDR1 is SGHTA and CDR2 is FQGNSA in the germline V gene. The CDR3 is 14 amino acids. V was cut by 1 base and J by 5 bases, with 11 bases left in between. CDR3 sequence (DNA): TGTGCCAGCAGCTTAGACAGGGTTATGGAGACCCAGTACTTC. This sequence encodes CASSLDRVMETQYF.

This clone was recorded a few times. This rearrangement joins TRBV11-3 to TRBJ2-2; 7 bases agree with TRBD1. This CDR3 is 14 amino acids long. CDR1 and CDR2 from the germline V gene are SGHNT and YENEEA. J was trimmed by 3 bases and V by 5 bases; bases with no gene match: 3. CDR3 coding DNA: TGTGCCAGCAGCGAGGGGGCTTACACCGGGGAGCTGTTTTTT. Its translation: CASSEGAYTGELFF.

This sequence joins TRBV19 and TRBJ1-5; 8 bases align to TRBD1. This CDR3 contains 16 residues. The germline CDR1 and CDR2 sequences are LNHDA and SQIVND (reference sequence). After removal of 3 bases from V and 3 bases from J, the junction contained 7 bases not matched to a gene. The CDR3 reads CASSISGGRDNQPQHF. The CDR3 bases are TGTGCCAGTAGTATCTCAGGGGGCCGGGACAATCAGCCCCAGCATTTT.

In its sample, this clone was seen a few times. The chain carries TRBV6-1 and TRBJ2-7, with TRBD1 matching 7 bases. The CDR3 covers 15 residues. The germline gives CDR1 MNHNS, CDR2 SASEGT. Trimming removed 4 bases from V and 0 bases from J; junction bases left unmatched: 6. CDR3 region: CASSARAGGSYEQYF. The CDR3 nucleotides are TGTGCCAGCAGTGCCCGGGCAGGGGGCTCCTACGAGCAGTACTTC.

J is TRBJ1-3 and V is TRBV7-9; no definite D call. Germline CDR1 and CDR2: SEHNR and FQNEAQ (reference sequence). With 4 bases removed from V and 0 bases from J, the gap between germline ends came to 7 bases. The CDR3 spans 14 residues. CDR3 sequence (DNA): TGTGCCAGCAGCTCACAGAGCTCTGGAAACACCATATATTTT. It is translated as CASSSQSSGNTIYF.

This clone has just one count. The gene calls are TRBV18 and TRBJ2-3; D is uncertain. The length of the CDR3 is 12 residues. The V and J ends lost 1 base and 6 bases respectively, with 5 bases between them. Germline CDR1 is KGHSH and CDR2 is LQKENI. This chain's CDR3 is CASSPLEDTQYF. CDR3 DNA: TGTGCCAGCTCACCACTCGAGGATACGCAGTATTTT.

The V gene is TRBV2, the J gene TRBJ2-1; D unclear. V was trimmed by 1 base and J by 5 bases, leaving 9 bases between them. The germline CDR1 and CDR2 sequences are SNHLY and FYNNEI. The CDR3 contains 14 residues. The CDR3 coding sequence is TGTGCCAGCAGTGAAGGGATCCGGGACAATGAGCAGTTCTTC. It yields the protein CASSEGIRDNEQFF.